This TCR beta chain was documented in a study of CD8 T cells in ankylosing spondylitis (TCRdb year 2017). Regarding the research as a whole: To find TCR variants linked to disease, the study profiled T cell receptor beta repertoires in ankylosing spondylitis patients and healthy donors. The whole study cohort included about a hundred healthy donors and around 25 ankylosing spondylitis patients. Peripheral blood was sampled, and synovial fluid was additionally collected from ankylosing spondylitis patients. The study at large found these results: A TCR beta motif made up of about eight highly homologous amino acid variants appeared to be characteristic of blood from ankylosing spondylitis patients. The disease-linked clones were reported as significantly enriched in matched synovial fluid samples from ankylosing spondylitis patients. A CD8+ phenotype was shown by the disease-linked clones, which were found at relatively low frequencies in peripheral blood. Some of the motif variants had been reported before in the synovial fluid and blood of reactive arthritis patients, a finding that suggests common disease-initiation mechanisms.

Sequencing instrument: Illumina HiSeq 2500. Quantitative 5'-RACE with molecular barcodes was used to prepare TCR beta libraries. In the source study's methods: Disease-linked TCR variants were identified with a new computational method built on a probabilistic model of VDJ rearrangement. TCRdb ran its own pipeline on the public reads, namely fastp trimming at Q25 and MiXCR clone calling, and kept in-frame beta chains. A single entry per CDR3 protein holds the most common genes and DNA from its merged rows. TCRdb, rather than the study authors, made the V and J calls. This sample holds around 450,000 distinct CDR3 sequences; roughly 26% were observed only once. The ten largest make up 0.89% of the sample. Between the V and J ends, shortened by 4 bases and 0 bases respectively, the junction contains 13 bases. CDR1 and CDR2 are drawn from the germline V gene (reference sequence): PRHDT, FYEKMQ. The cysteine opens and the phenylalanine closes a CDR3 of 16 amino acids. The read is trimmed to its CDR3 DNA, 48 bases read in frame from base 1.

This clonotype has a handful of counts. What this receptor recognizes is not known. The input lacks base qualities; no much larger clone sits a single base away. The source material was blood, either unsorted or a sorted T cell fraction (not recorded which). Here the chain combines TRBV13 and TRBJ1-3; the best D guess is TRBD1, with 5 bases matching. The sequence was obtained from a male donor with ankylosing spondylitis. In nucleotide form, the sequence is TGTGCCAGCAGCTGGGGCCCGGGGAGCTCTGGAAACACCATATATTTT. Its translation reads: CASSWGPGSSGNTIYF.